These T cell receptor beta chains were read from a single sample in a study of OX40 agonist ivuxolimab in advanced cancers. Produced via immunoSEQ multiplex PCR; TCRdb's table is partial and in-frame only. The repertoire includes 95,000 to 150,000 clones, 80% to 90% of them detected once, and 0.5% to 0.7% sits in the top ten. The sample in question was CD4+ or CD8+ T cells sorted from blood, obtained in a trial of the OX40 agonist ivuxolimab. The receptors here all came from an adult with an advanced solid tumor such as melanoma, head and neck, liver or kidney cancer. Each CDR3 is given with its conserved first and last residue. Rows give clone size only sometimes, using once, few, many, or a class for an expanded clone.

clone_size: -
v_call: TRBV28
cdr3_aa: CASSLSESAGSYEQYF

clone_size: -
v_call: TRBV7-9
cdr3_aa: CASSLTAGEQYF

clone_size: -
v_call: TRBV4-1
cdr3_aa: CASSQVPLTWPQHF

clone_size: -
v_call: TRBV29-1
cdr3_aa: CSVGRPEGYTF

clone_size: -
v_call: TRBV7-2
cdr3_aa: CASSPRDSTTGELFF

clone_size: -
v_call: TRBV7-2
cdr3_aa: CASSPGRYGYTF

clone_size: once
v_call: TRBV7-3
cdr3_aa: CASSLTSLAGLTDTQYF

clone_size: once
v_call: TRBV7-9
cdr3_aa: CASSLAGGYQETQYF

clone_size: once
v_call: TRBV4-3
cdr3_aa: CASSQGGRLDTEAFF

clone_size: -
v_call: TRBV21-1
cdr3_aa: CASSKFDRNYGYTF

clone_size: -
v_call: TRBV13
cdr3_aa: CASSLGRRGAGETQYF

clone_size: -
v_call: TRBV10-3
cdr3_aa: CAISADRSNQPQHF

clone_size: few
v_call: TRBV6-5
cdr3_aa: CASSYDRGQYSPLHF

clone_size: -
v_call: TRBV2
cdr3_aa: CASKTSQGIETQYF

clone_size: -
v_call: TRBV6-1
cdr3_aa: CASSDLGSPGMGPQFF

clone_size: -
v_call: TRBV6-6
cdr3_aa: CASRTGGADEQYF

clone_size: once
v_call: TRBV19
cdr3_aa: CASSGGGGVNEQFF

clone_size: -
v_call: TRBV27
cdr3_aa: CASSLLGGGRHNEQFF

clone_size: -
v_call: TRBV6-5
cdr3_aa: CASSLSGGPSTDTQYF

clone_size: few
v_call: TRBV30
cdr3_aa: CAVGHQGEETQYF

clone_size: -
v_call: TRBV19
cdr3_aa: CASRYRANANTGELFF

clone_size: -
v_call: TRBV4-1
cdr3_aa: CASSQVEFLNTGELFF

clone_size: -
v_call: TRBV5-1
cdr3_aa: CASSLDRRKYGYTF

clone_size: once
v_call: TRBV29-1
cdr3_aa: CSVEGRQGGTYEQYF

clone_size: -
v_call: TRBV28
cdr3_aa: CASSLDSGTGGNTIYF

clone_size: once
v_call: TRBV6-1
cdr3_aa: CATSRDSYNSPLHF

clone_size: -
v_call: TRBV6-1
cdr3_aa: CASRARPRNSPLHF

clone_size: -
v_call: TRBV28
cdr3_aa: CASSLAGGDSYEQYF

clone_size: -
v_call: TRBV28
cdr3_aa: CASNPGQDYEQYF

clone_size: once
v_call: TRBV28
cdr3_aa: CASRQGLREKLFF

clone_size: -
v_call: TRBV7-2
cdr3_aa: CASSLAGNTGELFF

clone_size: once
v_call: TRBV10-3
cdr3_aa: CAISFGKSGAGETQYF